Here is one T cell receptor beta chain with its context. Antigen specificity is unknown. The sample is drawn from a study of shared clonotypes between healthy human individuals. Study findings and constraints: Clonotype sharing among the donors was expected to vary with sequencing depth.

Input per replicate PCR of unsorted PBMC was roughly 290 ng DNA, corresponding to some 30,000 T cell genomes. Data came from immunoSEQ multiplex PCR; TCRdb stores just in-frame clones and leaves some out. Of some 490,000 clones in the sample, about 78% are singletons; the top ten hold approximately 12%. The junction had 7 bases not matched to a gene; V was cut back by 10 bases and J by 2 bases. CDR1 is LGHNT and CDR2 is FRNRAP in the germline V gene. CDR3 length: 14 amino acids. Sequenced material: PBMCs. The sequence was obtained from a woman between 40 and 50 years old in good health. Some clones in this sample may be carry-over from other donors' samples. The chain recombines TRBV12-5 with TRBJ2-5; 10 nucleotides line up with TRBD1. CDR3 nucleotide sequence: TGTGCTAAATTGACGGACAGGGGGCAAGAGACCCAGTACTTC. Translation gives CAKLTDRGQETQYF.